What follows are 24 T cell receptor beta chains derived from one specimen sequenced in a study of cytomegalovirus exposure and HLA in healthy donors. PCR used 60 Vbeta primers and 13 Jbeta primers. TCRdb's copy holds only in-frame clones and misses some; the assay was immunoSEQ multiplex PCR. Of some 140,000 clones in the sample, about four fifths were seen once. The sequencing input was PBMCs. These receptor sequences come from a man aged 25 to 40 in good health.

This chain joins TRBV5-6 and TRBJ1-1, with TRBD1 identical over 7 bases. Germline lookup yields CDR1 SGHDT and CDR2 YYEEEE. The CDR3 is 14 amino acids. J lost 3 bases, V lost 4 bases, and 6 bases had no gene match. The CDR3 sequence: CASSPQGRDTEAFF. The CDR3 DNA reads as TGTGCCAGCAGCCCACAGGGGCGCGACACTGAAGCTTTCTTT.

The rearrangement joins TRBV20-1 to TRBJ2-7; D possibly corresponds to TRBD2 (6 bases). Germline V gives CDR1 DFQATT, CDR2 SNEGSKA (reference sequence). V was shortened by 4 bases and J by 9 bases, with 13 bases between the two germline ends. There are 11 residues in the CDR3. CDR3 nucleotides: TGCAGTGCTAAGGGACTGCAAGGGCAGTACTTC. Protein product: CSAKGLQGQYF.

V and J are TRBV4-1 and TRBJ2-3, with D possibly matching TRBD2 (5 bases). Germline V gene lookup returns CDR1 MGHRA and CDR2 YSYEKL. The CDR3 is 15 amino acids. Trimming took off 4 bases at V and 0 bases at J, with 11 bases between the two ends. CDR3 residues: CASSLILDSTDTQYF. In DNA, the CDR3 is TGCGCCAGCAGCCTGATACTAGACAGCACAGATACGCAGTATTTT.

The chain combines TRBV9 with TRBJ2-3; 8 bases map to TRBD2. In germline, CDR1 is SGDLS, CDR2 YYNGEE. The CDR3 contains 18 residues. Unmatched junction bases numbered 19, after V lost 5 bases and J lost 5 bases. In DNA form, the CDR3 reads TGTGCCAGCAGTATCCCTAGCGGGCTACCCAGGGCCGGAGATACGCAGTATTTT. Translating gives CASSIPSGLPRAGDTQYF. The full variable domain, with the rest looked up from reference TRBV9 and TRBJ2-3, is DSGVTQTPKHLITATGQRVTLRCSPRSGDLSVYWYQQSLDQGLQFLIQYYNGEERAKGNILERFSAQQFPDLHSELNLSSLELGDSALYFCASSIPSGLPRAGDTQYFGPGTRLTVL.

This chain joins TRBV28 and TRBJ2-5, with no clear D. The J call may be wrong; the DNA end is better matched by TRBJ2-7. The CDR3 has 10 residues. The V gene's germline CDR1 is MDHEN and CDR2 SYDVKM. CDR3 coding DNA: TGTGCCAGCAGAGACTACGAGCAGTACTTC. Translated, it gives CASRDYEQYF.

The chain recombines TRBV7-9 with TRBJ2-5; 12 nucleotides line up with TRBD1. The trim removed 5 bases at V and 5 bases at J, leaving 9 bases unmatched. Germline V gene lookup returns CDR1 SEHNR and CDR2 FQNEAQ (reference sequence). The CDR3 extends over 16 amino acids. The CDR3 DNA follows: TGTGCCAGCAGCCCAGGGGACAGGGGGCCGGGTGAGACCCAGTACTTC. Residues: CASSPGDRGPGETQYF.

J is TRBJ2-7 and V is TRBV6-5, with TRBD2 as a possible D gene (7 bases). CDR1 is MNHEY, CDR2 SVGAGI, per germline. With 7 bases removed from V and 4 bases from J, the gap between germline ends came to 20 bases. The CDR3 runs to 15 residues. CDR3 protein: CASTLGGGARYEQYF. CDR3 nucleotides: TGTGCCAGCACCCTGGGGGGGGGCGCAAGGTACGAGCAGTACTTC.

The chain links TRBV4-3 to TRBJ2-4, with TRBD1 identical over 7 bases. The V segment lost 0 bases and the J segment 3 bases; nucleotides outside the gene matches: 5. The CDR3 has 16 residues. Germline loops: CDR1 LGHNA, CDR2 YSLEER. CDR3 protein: CASSQERQGVKNIQYF. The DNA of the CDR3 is TGCGCCAGCAGCCAAGAGCGACAGGGTGTCAAAAACATTCAGTACTTC.

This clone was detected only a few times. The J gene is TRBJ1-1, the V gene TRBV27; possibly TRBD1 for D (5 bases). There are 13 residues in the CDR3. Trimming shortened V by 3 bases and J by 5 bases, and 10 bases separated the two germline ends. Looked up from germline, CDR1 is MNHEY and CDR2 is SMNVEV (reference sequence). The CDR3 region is CASSLQGLTEAFF. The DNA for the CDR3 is TGTGCCAGCAGTTTGCAGGGTTTAACTGAAGCTTTCTTT.

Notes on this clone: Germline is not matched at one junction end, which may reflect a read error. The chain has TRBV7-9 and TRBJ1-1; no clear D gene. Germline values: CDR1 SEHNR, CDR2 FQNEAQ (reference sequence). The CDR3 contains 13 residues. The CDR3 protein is CSSSLGGYTEAFF. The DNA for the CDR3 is TGTTCCAGCAGCTTAGGAGGTTACACTGAAGCTTTCTTT.

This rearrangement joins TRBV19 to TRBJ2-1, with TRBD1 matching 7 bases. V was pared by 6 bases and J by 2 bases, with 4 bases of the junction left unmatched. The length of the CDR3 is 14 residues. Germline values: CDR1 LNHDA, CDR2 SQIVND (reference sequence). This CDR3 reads CASSWGTAYNEQFF. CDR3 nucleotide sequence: TGTGCCAGTAGCTGGGGGACAGCCTACAATGAGCAGTTCTTC.

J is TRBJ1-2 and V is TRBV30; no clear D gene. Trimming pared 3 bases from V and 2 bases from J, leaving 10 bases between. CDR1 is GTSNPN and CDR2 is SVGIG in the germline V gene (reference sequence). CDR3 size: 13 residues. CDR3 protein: CAWRRGMNYGYTF. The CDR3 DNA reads TGTGCCTGGAGACGAGGGATGAACTATGGCTACACCTTC.

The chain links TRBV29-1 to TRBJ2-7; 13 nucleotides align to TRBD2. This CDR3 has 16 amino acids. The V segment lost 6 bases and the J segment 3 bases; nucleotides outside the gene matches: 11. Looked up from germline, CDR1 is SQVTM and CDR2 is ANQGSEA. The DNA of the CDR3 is TGCAGCGTGGGGGGGACTAGCGGGAAATCAAACTACGAGCAGTACTTC. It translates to CSVGGTSGKSNYEQYF.

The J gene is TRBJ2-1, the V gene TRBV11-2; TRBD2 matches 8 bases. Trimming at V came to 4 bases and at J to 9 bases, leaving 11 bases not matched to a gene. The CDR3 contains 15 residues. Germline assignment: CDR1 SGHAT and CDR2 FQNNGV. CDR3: CASSSTNSGIGEQFF. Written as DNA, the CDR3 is TGTGCCAGCAGCTCGACAAATAGCGGGATCGGTGAGCAGTTCTTC.

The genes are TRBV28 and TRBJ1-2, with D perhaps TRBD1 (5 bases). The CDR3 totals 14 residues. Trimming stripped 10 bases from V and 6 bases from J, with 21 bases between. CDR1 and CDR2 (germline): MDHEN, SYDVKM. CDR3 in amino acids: CATQPPGLADGYTF. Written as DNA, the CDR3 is TGTGCCACCCAGCCCCCGGGGCTAGCGGATGGCTACACCTTC.

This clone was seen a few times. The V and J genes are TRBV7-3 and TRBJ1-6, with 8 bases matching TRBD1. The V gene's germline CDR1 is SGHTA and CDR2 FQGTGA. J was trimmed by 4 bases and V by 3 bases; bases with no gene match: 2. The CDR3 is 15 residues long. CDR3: CASSFDRGYNSPLHF. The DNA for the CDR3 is TGTGCCAGCAGCTTCGACAGGGGTTATAATTCACCCCTCCACTTT.

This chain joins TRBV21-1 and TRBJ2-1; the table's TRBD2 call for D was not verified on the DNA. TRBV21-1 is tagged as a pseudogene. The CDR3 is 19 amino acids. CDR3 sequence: CASTTSRGLAREERNEQFF. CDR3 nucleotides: TGTGCCAGCACCACTTCACGGGGACTAGCGCGGGAGGAAAGGAATGAGCAGTTCTTC.

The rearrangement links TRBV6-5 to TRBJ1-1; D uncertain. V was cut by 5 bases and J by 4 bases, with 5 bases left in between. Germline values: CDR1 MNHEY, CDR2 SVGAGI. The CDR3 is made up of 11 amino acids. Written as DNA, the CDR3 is TGTGCCAGCAGTCCATTCACTGAAGCTTTCTTT. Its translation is CASSPFTEAFF.

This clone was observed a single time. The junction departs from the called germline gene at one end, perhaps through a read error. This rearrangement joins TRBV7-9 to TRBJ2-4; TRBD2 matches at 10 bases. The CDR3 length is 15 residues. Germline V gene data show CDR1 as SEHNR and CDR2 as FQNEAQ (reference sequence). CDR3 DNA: TGTTCCAGCAGCTTTATGCAGCGGGAGGGGGACATTCAGTACTTC. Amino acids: CSSSFMQREGDIQYF.

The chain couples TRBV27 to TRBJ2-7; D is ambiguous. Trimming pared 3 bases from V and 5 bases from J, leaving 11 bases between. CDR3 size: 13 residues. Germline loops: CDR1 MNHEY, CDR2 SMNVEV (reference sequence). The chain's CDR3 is CASSLNRRDEQYF. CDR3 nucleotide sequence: TGTGCCAGCAGTTTGAATCGCCGGGACGAGCAGTACTTC.

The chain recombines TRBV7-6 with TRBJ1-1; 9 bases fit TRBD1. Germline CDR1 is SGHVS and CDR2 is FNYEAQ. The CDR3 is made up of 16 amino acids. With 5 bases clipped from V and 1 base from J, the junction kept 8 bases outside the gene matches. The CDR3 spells CASSTGQGPWNTEAFF. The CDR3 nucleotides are TGTGCCAGCAGCACAGGACAGGGGCCCTGGAACACTGAAGCTTTCTTT.

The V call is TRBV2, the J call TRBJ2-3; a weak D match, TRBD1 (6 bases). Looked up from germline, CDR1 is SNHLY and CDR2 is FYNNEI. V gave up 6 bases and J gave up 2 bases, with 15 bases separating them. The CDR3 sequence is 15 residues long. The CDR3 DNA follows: TGTGCCAGCAGGACGGACAGACTCACCACAGATACGCAGTATTTT. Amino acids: CASRTDRLTTDTQYF.

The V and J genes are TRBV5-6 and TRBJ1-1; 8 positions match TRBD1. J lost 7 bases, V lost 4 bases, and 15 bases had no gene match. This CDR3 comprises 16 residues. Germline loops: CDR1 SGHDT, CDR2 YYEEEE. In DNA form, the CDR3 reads TGTGCCAGCAGCCAAGGACAGGGAAGTATCCCCTTTGAAGCTTTCTTT. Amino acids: CASSQGQGSIPFEAFF.

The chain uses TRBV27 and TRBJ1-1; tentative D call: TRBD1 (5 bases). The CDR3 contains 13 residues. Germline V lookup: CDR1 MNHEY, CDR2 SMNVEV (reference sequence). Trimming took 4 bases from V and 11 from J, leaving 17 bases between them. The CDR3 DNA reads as TGTGCCAGCAGTTACCCCGGGGGAGGCGGGGCTTTCTTT. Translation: CASSYPGGGGAFF.